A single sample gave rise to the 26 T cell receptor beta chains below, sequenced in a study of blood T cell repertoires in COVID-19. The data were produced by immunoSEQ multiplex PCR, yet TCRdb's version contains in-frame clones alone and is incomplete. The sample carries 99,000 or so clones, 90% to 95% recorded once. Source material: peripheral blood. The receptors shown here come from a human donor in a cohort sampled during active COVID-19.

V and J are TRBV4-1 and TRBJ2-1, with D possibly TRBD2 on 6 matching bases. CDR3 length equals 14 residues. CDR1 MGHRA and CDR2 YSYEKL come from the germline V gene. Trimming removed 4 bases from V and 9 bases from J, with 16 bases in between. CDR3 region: CASSPGPVGGEQFF. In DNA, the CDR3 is TGCGCCAGCAGCCCCGGCCCAGTCGGGGGTGAGCAGTTCTTC.

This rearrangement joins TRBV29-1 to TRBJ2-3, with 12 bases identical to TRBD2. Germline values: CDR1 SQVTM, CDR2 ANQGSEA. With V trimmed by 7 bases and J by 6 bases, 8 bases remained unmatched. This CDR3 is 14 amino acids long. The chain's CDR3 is CSADLAGGIDTQYF. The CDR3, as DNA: TGCAGCGCCGACCTAGCGGGGGGGATTGATACGCAGTATTTT.

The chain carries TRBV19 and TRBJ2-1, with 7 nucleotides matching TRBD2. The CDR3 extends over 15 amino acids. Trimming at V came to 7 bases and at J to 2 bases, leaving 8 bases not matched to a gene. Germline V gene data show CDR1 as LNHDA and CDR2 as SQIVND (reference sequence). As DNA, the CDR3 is TGTGCCAGTACCATTACTAGCGCCCCCTACAATGAGCAGTTCTTC. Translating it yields CASTITSAPYNEQFF.

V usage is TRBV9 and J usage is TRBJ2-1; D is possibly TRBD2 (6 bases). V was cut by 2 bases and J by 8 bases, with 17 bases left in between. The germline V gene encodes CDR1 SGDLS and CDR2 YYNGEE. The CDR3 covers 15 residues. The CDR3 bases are TGTGCCAGCAGCGTCGGAGGGTGGGAACGCGATGAGCAGTTCTTC. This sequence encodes CASSVGGWERDEQFF. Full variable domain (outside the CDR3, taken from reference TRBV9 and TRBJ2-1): DSGVTQTPKHLITATGQRVTLRCSPRSGDLSVYWYQQSLDQGLQFLIQYYNGEERAKGNILERFSAQQFPDLHSELNLSSLELGDSALYFCASSVGGWERDEQFFGPGTRLTVL.

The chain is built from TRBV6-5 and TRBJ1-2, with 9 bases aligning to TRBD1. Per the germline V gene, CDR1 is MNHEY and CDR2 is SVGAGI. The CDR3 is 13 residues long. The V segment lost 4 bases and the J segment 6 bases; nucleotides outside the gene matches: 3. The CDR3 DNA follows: TGTGCCAGCAGTTTGACAGGGGGGAATGGCTACACCTTC. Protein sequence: CASSLTGGNGYTF.

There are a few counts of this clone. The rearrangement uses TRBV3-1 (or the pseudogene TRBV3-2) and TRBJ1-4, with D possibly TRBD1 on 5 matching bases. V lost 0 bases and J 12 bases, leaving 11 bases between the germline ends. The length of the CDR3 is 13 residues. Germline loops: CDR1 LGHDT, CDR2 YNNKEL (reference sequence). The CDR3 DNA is TGTGCCAGCAGCCAAGAACCCAGGGAGGAACTGTTTTTT. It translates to CASSQEPREELFF.

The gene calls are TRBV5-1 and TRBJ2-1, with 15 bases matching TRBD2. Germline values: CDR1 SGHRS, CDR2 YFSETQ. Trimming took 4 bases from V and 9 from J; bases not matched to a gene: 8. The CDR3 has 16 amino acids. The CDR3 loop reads CASSPWTSGGAGEQFF. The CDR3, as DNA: TGCGCCAGCAGCCCCTGGACTAGCGGGGGGGCCGGTGAGCAGTTCTTC. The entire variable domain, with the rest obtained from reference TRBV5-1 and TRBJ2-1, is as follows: KAGVTQTPRYLIKTRGQQVTLSCSPISGHRSVSWYQQTPGQGLQFLFEYFSETQRNKGNFPGRFSGRQFSNSRSEMNVSTLELGDSALYLCASSPWTSGGAGEQFFGPGTRLTVL.

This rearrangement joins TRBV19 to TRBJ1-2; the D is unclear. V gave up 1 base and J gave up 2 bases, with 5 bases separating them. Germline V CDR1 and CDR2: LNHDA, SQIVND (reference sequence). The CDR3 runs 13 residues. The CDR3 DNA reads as TGTGCCAGTAGTATAGGCGGCAACTATGGCTACACCTTC. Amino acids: CASSIGGNYGYTF.

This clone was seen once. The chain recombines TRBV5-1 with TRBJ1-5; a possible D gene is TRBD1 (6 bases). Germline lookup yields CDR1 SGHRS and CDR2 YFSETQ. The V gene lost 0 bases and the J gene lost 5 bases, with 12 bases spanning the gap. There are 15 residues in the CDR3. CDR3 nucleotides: TGCGCCAGCAGCTTGGGGACAGTGGATGATCAGCCCCAGCATTTT. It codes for CASSLGTVDDQPQHF.

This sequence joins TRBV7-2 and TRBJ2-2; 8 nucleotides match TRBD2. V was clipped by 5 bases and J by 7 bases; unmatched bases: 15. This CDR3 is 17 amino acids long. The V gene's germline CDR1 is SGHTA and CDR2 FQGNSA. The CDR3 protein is CASSGKAGASSNGELFF. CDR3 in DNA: TGTGCCAGCAGCGGCAAAGCGGGAGCTTCCTCGAACGGGGAGCTGTTTTTT.

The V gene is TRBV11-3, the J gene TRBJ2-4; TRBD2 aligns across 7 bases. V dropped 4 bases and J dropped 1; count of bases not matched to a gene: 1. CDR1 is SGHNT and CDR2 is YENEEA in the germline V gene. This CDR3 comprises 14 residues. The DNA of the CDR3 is TGTGCCAGCAGCTCCGGGGGGGCCAAAAACATTCAGTACTTC. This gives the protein CASSSGGAKNIQYF.

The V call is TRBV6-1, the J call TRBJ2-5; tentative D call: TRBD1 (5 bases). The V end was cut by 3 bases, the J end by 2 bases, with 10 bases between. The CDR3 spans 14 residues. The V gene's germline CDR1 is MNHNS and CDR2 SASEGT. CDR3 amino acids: CASSDRVLQETQYF. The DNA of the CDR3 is TGTGCCAGCAGTGACAGGGTTCTACAAGAGACCCAGTACTTC.

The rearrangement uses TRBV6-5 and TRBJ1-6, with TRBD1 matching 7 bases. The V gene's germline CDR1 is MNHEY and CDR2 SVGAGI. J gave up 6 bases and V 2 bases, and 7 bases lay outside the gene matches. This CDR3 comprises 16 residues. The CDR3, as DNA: TGTGCCAGCAGTTACCAACGGGACAGAATTAATTCACCCCTCCACTTT. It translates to CASSYQRDRINSPLHF.

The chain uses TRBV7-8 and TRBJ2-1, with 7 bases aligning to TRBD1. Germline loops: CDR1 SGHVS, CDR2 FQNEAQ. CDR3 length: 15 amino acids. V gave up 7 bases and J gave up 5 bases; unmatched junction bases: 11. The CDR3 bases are TGTGCCAGCACCATGGGGCCAGGGGGACACAATGAGCAGTTCTTC. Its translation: CASTMGPGGHNEQFF.

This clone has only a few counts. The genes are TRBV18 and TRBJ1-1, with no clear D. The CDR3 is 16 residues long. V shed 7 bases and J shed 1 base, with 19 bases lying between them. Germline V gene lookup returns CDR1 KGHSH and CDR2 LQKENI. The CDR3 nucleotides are TGTGCCAGCTTTACCAACGGGTTATTGGGGAACACTGAAGCTTTCTTT. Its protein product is CASFTNGLLGNTEAFF.

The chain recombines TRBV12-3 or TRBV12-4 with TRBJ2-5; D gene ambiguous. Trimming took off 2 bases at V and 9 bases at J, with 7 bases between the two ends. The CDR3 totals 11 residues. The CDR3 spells CASSLSRAQYF. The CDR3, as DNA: TGTGCCAGCAGTTTAAGTCGAGCCCAGTACTTC.

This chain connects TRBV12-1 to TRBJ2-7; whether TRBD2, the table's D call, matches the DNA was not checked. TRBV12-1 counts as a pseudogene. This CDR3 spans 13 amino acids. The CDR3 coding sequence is TGTGCCAGCTCATGGGGGGGACTCTACGAGCAGTACTTC. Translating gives CASSWGGLYEQYF.

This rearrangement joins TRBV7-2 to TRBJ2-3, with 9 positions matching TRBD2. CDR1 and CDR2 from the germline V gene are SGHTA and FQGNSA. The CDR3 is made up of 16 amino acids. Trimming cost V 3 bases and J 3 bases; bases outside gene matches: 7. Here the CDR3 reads CASSLGGGALTDTQYF. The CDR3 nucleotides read TGTGCCAGCAGCTTGGGCGGGGGGGCCTTAACAGATACGCAGTATTTT. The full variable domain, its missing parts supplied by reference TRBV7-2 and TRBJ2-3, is GAGVSQSPSNKVTEKGKDVELRCDPISGHTALYWYRQSLGQGLEFLIYFQGNSAPDKSGLPSDRFSAERTGGSVSTLTIQRTQQEDSAVYLCASSLGGGALTDTQYFGPGTRLTVL.

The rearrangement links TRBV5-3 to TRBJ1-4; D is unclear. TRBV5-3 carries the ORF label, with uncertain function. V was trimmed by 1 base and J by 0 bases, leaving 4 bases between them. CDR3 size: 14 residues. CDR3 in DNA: TGTGCCAGAAGCTTGACAGCAACTAATGAAAAACTGTTTTTT. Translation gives CARSLTATNEKLFF.

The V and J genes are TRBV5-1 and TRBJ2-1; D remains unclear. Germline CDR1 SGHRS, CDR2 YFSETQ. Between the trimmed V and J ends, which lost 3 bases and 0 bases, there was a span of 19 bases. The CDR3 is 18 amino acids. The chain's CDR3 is CASSSKSVVSSSYNEQFF. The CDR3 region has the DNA TGCGCCAGCAGCTCTAAGAGTGTGGTTTCGAGCTCCTACAATGAGCAGTTCTTC.

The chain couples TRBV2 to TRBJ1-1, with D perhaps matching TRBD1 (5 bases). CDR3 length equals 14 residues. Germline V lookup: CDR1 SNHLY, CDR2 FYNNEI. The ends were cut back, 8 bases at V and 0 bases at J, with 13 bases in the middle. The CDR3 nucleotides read TGTGCCAGCGTCCGGACACAGATGAACACTGAAGCTTTCTTT. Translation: CASVRTQMNTEAFF.

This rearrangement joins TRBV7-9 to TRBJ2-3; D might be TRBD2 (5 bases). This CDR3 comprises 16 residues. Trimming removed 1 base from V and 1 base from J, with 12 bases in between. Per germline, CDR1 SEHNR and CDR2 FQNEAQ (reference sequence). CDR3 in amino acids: CASSLERGWGTDTQYF. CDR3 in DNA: TGTGCCAGCAGCTTAGAACGCGGGTGGGGCACAGATACGCAGTATTTT.

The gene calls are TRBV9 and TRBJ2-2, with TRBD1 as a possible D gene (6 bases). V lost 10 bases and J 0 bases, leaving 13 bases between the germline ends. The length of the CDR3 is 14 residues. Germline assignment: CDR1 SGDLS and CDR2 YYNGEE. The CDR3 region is CASTRTANTGELFF. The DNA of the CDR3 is TGTGCCTCCACCCGGACAGCGAACACCGGGGAGCTGTTTTTT.

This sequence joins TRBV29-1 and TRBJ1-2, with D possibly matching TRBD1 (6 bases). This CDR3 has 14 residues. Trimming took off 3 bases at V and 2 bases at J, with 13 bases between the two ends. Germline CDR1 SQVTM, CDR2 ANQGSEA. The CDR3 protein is CSVEQGLGNYGYTF. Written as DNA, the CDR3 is TGCAGCGTTGAGCAGGGGCTAGGCAACTATGGCTACACCTTC.

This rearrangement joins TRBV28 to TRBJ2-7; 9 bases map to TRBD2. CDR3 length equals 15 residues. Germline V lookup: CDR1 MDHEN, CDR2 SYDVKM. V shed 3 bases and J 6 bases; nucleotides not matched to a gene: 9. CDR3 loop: CASSFRGGRAGEQYF. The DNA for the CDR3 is TGTGCCAGCAGTTTCAGAGGCGGGAGGGCGGGCGAGCAGTACTTC. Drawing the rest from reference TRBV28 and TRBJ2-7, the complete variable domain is DVKVTQSSRYLVKRTGEKVFLECVQDMDHENMFWYRQDPGLGLRLIYFSYDVKMKEKGDIPEGYSVSREKKERFSLILESASTNQTSMYLCASSFRGGRAGEQYFGPGTRLTVT.

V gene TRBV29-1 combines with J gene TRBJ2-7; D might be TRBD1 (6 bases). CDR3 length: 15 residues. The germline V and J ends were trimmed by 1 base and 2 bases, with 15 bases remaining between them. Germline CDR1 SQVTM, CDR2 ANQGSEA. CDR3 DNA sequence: TGCAGCGTTGAAGGGATGACAGGAGAAGCCTACGAGCAGTACTTC. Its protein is CSVEGMTGEAYEQYF.